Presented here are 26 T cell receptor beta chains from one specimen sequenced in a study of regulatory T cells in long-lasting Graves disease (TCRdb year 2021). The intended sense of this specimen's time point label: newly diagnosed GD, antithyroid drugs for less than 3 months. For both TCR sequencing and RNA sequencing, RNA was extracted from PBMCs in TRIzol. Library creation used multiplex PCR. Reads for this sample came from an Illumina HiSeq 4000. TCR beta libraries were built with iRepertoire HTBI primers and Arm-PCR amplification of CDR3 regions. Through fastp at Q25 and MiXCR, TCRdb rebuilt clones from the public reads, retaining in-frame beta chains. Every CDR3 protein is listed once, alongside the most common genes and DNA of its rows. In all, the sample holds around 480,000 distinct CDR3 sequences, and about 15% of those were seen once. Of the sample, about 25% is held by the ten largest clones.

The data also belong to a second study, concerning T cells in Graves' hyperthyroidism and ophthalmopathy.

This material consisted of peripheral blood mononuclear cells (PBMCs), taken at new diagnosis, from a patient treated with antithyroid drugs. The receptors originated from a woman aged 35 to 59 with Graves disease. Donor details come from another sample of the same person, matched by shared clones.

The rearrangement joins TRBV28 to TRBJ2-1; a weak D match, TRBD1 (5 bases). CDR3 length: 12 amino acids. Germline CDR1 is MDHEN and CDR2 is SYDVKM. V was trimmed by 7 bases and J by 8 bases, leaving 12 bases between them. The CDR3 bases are TGTGCCAGCAAAGGGGTTTCAGATGAGCAGTTCTTC. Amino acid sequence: CASKGVSDEQFF.

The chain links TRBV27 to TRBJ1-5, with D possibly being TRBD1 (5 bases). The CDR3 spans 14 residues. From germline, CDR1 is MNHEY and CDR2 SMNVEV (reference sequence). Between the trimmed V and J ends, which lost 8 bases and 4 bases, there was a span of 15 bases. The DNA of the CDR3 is TGTGCCAGCCATTCGGCGGGGGTTAATCAGCCCCAGCATTTT. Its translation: CASHSAGVNQPQHF.

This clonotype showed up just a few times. CDR3 sequence: CASSDRMDTRVQPQHF. The CDR3 nucleotides are TGTGCCAGCAGCGACCGGATGGACACCAGAGTTCAGCCCCAGCATTTT. The chain is built from TRBV9 and TRBJ1-5; TRBD1 is a possible D gene (5 bases). V lost 3 bases and J 6 bases, leaving 19 bases between the germline ends. Germline V lookup: CDR1 SGDLS, CDR2 YYNGEE. This CDR3 is built from 16 residues.

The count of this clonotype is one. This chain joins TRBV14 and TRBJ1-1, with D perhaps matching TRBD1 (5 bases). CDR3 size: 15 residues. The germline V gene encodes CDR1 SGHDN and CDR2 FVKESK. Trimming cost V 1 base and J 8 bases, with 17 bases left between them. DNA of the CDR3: TGTGCCAGCAGCCAAGTTCTTGGGGGTTTGACGGAAGCTTTCTTT. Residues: CASSQVLGGLTEAFF.

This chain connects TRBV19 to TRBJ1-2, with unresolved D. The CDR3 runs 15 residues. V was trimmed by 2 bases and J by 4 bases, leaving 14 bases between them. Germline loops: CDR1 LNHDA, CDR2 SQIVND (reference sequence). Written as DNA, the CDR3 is TGTGCCAGTAGTATAAGAGATCAGGATCTCTATGGCTACACCTTC. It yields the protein CASSIRDQDLYGYTF.

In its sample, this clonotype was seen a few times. CDR3 residues: CASSVMGGFPSGGETQYF. In DNA form, the CDR3 reads TGTGCCAGCAGTGTCATGGGGGGGTTTCCTAGCGGGGGGGAGACCCAGTACTTC. The chain has TRBV25-1 and TRBJ2-5, with TRBD2 matching 11 bases. This CDR3 has 18 residues. The V and J ends lost 4 bases and 5 bases, in that order; junction bases with no gene match: 15. Germline loops: CDR1 MGHDK, CDR2 SYGVNS. The full variable domain, with the rest looked up from reference TRBV25-1 and TRBJ2-5, is EADIYQTPRYLVIGTGKKITLECSQTMGHDKMYWYQQDPGMELHLIHYSYGVNSTEKGDLSSESTVSRIRTEHFPLTLESARPSHTSQYLCASSVMGGFPSGGETQYFGPGTRLLVL.

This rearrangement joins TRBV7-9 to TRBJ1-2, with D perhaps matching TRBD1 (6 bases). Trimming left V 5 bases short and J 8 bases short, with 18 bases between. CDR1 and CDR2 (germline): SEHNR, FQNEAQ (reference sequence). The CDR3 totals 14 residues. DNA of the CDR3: TGTGCCAGCAGCGTAGAACAGGGTAACGTCGGCTACACCTTC. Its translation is CASSVEQGNVGYTF.

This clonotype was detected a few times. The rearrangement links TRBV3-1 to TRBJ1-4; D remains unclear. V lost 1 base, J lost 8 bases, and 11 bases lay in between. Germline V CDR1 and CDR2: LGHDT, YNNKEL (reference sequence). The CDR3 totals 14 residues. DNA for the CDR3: TGTGCCAGCAGCCAAGTACAGATTGTAGAAAAACTGTTTTTT. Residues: CASSQVQIVEKLFF.

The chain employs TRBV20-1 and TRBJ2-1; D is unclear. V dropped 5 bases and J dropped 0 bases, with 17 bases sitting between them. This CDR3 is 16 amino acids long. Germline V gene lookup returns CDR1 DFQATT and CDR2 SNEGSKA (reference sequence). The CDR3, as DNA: TGCAGTGCTGTAGAAATAGAGGCCCTCTCCTACAATGAGCAGTTCTTC. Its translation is CSAVEIEALSYNEQFF.

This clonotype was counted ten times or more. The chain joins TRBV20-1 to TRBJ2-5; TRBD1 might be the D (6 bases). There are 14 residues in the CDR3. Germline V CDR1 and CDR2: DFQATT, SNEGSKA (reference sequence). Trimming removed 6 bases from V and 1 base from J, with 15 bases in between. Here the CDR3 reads CSALRTASQETQYF. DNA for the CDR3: TGCAGTGCCCTTCGGACAGCGTCCCAAGAGACCCAGTACTTC.

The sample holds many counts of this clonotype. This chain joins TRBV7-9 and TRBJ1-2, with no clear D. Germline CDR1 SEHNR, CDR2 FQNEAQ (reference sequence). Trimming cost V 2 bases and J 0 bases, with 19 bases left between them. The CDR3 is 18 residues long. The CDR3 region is CASSLSPPQSRANYGYTF. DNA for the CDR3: TGTGCCAGCAGCTTATCCCCCCCGCAGTCTCGGGCTAACTATGGCTACACCTTC.

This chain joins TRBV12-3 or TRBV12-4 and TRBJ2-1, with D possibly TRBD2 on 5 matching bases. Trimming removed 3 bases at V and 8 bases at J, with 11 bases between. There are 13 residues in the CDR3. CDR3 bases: TGTGCCAGCAGTTTGCTTAGGCGGGATGAGCAGTTCTTC. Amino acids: CASSLLRRDEQFF.

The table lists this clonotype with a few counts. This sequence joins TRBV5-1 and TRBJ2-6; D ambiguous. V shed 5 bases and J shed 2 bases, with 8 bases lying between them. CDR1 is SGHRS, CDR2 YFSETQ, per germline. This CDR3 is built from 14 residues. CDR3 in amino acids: CASSANTGANVLTF. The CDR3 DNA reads TGCGCCAGCAGTGCGAATACTGGGGCCAACGTCCTGACTTTC.

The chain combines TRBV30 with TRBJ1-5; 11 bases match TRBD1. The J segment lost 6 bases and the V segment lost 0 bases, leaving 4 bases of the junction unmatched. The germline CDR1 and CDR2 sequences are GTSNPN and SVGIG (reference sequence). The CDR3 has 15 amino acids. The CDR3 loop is CAWSVGTGGFQPQHF. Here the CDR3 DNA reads TGTGCCTGGAGTGTAGGGACAGGGGGTTTTCAGCCCCAGCATTTT.

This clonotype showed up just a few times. The DNA for the CDR3 is TGTGCCAGCAGCGGTCTTCTTCCCGGGACAGGGACGGACTACGAGCAGTACTTC. The encoded protein is CASSGLLPGTGTDYEQYF. The chain uses TRBV7-9 and TRBJ2-7; TRBD1 matches 9 bases. The V gene's germline CDR1 is SEHNR and CDR2 FQNEAQ (reference sequence). This CDR3 is 18 amino acids long. V lost 5 bases, J lost 3 bases, and 17 bases stayed unmatched.

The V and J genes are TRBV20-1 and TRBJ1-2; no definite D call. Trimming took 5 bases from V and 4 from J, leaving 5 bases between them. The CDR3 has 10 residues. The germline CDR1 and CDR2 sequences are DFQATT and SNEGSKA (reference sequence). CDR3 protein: CSAQSYGYTF. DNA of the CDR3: TGCAGTGCTCAGAGCTATGGCTACACCTTC.

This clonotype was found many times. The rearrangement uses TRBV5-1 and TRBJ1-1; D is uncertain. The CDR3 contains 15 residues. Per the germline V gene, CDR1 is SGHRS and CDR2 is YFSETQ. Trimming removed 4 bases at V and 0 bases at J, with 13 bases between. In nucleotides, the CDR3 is TGCGCCAGCAGCCAATACAGCGGGATGAACACTGAAGCTTTCTTT. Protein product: CASSQYSGMNTEAFF.

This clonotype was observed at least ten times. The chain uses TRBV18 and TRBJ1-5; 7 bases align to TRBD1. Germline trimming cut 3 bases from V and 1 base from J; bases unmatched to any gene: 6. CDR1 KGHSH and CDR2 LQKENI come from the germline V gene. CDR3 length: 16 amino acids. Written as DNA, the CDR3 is TGTGCCAGCTCACCGGATAGGGGGCCGAGCAATCAGCCCCAGCATTTT. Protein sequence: CASSPDRGPSNQPQHF.

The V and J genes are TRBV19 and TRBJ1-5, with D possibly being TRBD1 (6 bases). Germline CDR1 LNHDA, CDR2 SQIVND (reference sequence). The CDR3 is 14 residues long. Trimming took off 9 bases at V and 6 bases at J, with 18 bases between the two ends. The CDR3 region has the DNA TGTGCCAGCCGGGCAGGGGTGAAGGGTCAGCCCCAGCATTTT. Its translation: CASRAGVKGQPQHF.

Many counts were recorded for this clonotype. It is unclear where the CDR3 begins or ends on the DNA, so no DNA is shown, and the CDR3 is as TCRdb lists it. The CDR3 loop reads CASSFGPGYGYTF. V is TRBV12-3 or TRBV12-4 and J is TRBJ1-2; the table calls TRBD1, which could not be checked here. The CDR3 adds up to 13 amino acids, both ends counted.

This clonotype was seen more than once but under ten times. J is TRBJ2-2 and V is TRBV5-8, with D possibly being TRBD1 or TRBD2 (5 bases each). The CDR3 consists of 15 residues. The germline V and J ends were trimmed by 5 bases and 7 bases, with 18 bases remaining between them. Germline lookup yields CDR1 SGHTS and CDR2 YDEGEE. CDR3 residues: CASRPGLRENGELFF. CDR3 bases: TGTGCCAGCAGACCGGGGCTTCGAGAGAACGGGGAGCTGTTTTTT.

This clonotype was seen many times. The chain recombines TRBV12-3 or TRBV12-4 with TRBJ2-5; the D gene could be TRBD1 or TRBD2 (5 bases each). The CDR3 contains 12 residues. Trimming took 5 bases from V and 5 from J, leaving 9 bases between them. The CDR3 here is CASSLWGETQYF. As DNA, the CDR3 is TGTGCCAGCAGTCTTTGGGGGGAGACCCAGTACTTC.

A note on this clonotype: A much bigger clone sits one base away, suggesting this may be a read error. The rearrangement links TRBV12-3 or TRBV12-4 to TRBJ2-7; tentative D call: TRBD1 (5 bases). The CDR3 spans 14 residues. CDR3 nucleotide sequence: TGTGCCAGCAGTTTAGCGGGGCCCTCCTACGTGCAGTACTTC. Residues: CASSLAGPSYVQYF.

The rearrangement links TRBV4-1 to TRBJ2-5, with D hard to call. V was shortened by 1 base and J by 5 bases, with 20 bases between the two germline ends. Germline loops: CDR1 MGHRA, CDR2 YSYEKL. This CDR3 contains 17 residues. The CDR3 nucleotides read TGCGCCAGCAGCCAAGGGGGAAGCAGTAATGTATTGGAGACCCAGTACTTC. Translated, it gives CASSQGGSSNVLETQYF.

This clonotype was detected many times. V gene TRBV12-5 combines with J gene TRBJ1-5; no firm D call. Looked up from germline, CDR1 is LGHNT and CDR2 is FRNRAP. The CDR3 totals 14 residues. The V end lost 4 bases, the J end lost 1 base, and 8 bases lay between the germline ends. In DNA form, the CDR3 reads TGTGCTAGTGGTTCCGAAGGCAGCAATCAGCCCCAGCATTTT. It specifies CASGSEGSNQPQHF.

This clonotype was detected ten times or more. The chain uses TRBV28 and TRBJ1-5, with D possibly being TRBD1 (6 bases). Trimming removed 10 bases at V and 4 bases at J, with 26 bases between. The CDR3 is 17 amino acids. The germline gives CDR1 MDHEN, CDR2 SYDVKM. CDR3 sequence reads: CATQLGAGRGGNQPQHF. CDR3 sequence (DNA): TGTGCCACTCAGTTGGGGGCCGGCAGGGGAGGGAATCAGCCCCAGCATTTT.